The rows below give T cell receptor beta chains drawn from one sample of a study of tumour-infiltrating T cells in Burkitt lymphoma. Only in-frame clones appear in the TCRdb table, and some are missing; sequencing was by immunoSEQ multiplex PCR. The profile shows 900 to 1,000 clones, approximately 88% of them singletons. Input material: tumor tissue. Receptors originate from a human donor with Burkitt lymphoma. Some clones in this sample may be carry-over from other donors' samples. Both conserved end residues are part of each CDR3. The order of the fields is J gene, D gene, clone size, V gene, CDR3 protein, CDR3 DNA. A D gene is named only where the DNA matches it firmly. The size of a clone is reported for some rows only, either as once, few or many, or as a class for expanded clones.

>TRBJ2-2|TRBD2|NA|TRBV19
CASRAPLAGPSPGELFF
TGTGCCAGTAGAGCACCGCTAGCGGGACCTTCTCCCGGGGAGCTGTTTTTT
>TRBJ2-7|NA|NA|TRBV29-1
CSVEWFGEQYF
TGCAGCGTTGAATGGTTTGGGGAGCAGTACTTC
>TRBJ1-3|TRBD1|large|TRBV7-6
CASSRPGGNSGNTIYF
TGTGCCAGCAGCAGACCAGGGGGGAACTCTGGAAACACCATATATTTT
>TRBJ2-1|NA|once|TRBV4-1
CASSQDPGGNGYNEQFF
TGCGCCAGCAGCCAAGACCCGGGTGGCAACGGTTACAATGAGCAGTTCTTC
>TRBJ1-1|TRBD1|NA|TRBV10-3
CAIRRTGVDTEAFF
TGTGCCATCAGGAGGACAGGGGTCGACACTGAAGCTTTCTTT
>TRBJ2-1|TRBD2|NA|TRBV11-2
CASSFRLAGSSYNEQFF
TGTGCCAGCAGCTTCAGGCTAGCGGGAAGCTCCTACAATGAGCAGTTCTTC
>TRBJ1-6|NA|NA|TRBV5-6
CASSLRGLWGNSPLHF
TGTGCCAGCAGCTTGCGGGGGCTGTGGGGGAATTCACCCCTCCACTTT
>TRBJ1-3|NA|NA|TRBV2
CAITTGISGNTIYF
TGTGCCATCACGACCGGGATCTCTGGAAACACCATATATTTT
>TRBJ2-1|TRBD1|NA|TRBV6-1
CASSVTGDTSLDEQFF
TGTGCCAGCAGTGTGACAGGGGACACCTCTCTGGATGAGCAGTTCTTC
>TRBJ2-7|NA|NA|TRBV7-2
CASSFSLSTAMLYEQYF
TGTGCCAGCAGCTTTTCTCTCTCGACAGCTATGCTGTACGAGCAGTACTTC
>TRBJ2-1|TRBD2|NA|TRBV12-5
CASARGLADPNQQFF
TGTGCTAGTGCCAGGGGACTAGCGGACCCCAATCAGCAGTTCTTC
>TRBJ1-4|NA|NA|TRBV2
CASSDRASANEKLFF
TGTGCCAGCAGTGACAGGGCATCCGCTAATGAAAAACTGTTTTTT
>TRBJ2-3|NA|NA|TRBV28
CASPPDYSGTDTQYF
TGTGCCAGCCCCCCCGACTATTCTGGCACAGATACGCAGTATTTT
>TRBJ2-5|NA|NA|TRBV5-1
CASSTQSGARETQYF
TGCGCCAGCAGCACGCAGTCAGGGGCGAGGGAGACCCAGTACTTC
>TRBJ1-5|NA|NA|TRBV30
CAWSVRGASNQPQHF
TGTGCCTGGAGTGTCCGGGGGGCGAGCAATCAGCCCCAGCATTTT
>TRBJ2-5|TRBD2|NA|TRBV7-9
CASSFSAGGFQETQYF
TGTGCCAGCAGCTTCAGCGCGGGAGGATTTCAGGAGACCCAGTACTTC
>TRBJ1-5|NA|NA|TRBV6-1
CASSDVASNQPQHF
TGTGCCAGCAGTGACGTAGCAAGCAATCAGCCCCAGCATTTT
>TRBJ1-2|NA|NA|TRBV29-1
CSVPRDGGYGYTF
TGCAGCGTCCCCAGGGACGGCGGGTATGGCTACACCTTC
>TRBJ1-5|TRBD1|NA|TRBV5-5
CASSYGQGYQPQHF
TGTGCCAGCAGCTACGGACAGGGGTATCAGCCCCAGCATTTT
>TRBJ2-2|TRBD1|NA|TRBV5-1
CASSWGQGNTGELFF
TGCGCCAGCAGCTGGGGACAGGGAAACACCGGGGAGCTGTTTTTT
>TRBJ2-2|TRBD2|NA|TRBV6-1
CASSERRAGGVTGELFF
TGTGCCAGCAGTGAGAGAAGAGCGGGAGGAGTCACCGGGGAGCTGTTTTTT
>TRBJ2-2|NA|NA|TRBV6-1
CASTGSWGTGELFF
TGTGCCAGCACTGGGTCCTGGGGCACCGGGGAGCTGTTTTTT
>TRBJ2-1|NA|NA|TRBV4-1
CASSPGPDTSSYNEQFF
TGCGCCAGCAGCCCGGGACCTGACACCAGCTCCTACAATGAGCAGTTCTTC
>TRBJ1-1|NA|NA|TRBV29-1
CSVENTEAFF
TGCAGCGTTGAGAACACTGAAGCTTTCTTT
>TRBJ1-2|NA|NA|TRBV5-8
CASSLVPGGGYTF
TGTGCCAGCAGCTTGGTTCCGGGCGGTGGCTACACCTTC
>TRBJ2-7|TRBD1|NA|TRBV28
CASSQGTGDSYEQYF
TGTGCCAGCAGTCAAGGGACAGGGGACTCCTACGAGCAGTACTTC
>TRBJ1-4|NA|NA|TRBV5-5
CASNRRGTNEKLFF
TGTGCCAGCAATAGGAGGGGAACTAATGAAAAACTGTTTTTT
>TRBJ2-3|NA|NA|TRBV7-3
CASSLTGRDTDTQYF
TGTGCCAGCAGCTTAACGGGGCGGGACACAGATACGCAGTATTTT
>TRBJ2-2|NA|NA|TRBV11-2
CASSLQNTGELFF
TGTGCCAGCAGCTTACAGAACACCGGGGAGCTGTTTTTT
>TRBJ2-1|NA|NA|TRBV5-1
CASSLGAANEQFF
TGCGCCAGCAGCTTGGGGGCTGCCAATGAGCAGTTCTTC
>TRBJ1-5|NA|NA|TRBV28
CASIARNNQPQHF
TGTGCCAGCATAGCCAGAAATAATCAGCCCCAGCATTTT
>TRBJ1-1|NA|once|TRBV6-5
CASGYQGNTEAFF
TGTGCCAGCGGGTACCAGGGGAACACTGAAGCTTTCTTT
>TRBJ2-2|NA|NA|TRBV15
CATSRDYGGELFF
TGTGCCACCAGCAGAGATTATGGCGGGGAGCTGTTTTTT
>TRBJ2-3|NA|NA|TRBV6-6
CASSYGTPGDTQYF
TGTGCCAGCAGCTACGGGACTCCTGGAGATACGCAGTATTTT
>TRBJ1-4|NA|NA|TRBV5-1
CASSLVPAVEKLFF
TGCGCCAGCAGCTTGGTACCGGCGGTGGAAAAACTGTTTTTT
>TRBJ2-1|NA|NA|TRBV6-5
CATRNGPDEQFF
TGTGCCACACGGAACGGGCCGGATGAGCAGTTCTTC
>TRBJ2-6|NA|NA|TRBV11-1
CASSVTRSGANVLTF
TGTGCCAGCAGCGTTACTAGGTCTGGGGCCAACGTCCTGACTTTC
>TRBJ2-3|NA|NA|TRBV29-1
CSVEASWGYTDTQYF
TGCAGCGTTGAAGCCTCTTGGGGATACACAGATACGCAGTATTTT
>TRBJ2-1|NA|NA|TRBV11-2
CASSQPLAYNEQFF
TGTGCCAGCAGCCAGCCTCTAGCGTACAATGAGCAGTTCTTC
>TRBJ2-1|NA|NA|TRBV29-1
CSVPRGNEQFF
TGCAGCGTTCCTCGGGGTAATGAGCAGTTCTTC
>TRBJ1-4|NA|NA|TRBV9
CASSVEGGLNEKLFF
TGTGCCAGCAGCGTAGAAGGGGGTCTTAATGAAAAACTGTTTTTT
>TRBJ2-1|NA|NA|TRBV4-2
CASSQEGGKYSEQFF
TGTGCCAGCAGCCAGGAAGGCGGCAAGTATAGTGAGCAGTTCTTC
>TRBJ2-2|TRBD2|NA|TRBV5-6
CASSLIGEGVELFF
TGTGCCAGCAGCTTAATAGGGGAGGGAGTGGAGCTGTTTTTT
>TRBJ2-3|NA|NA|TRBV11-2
CASSLAGREYF
TGTGCCAGCAGCTTAGCGGGTCGGGAGTATTTT
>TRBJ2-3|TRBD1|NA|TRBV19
CASSIVGGEADTQYF
TGTGCCAGTAGTATAGTAGGGGGCGAAGCAGATACGCAGTATTTT
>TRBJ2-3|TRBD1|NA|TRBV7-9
CASSLGQGWTDTQYF
TGTGCCAGCAGCTTAGGACAGGGGTGGACAGATACGCAGTATTTT
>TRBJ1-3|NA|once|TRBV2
CASSARPGRSNTIYF
TGTGCCAGCAGTGCCCGGCCGGGGCGGTCAAACACCATATATTTT
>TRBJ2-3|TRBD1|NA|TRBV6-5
CASGPRGGATDTQYF
TGTGCCAGCGGCCCGAGAGGGGGCGCGACAGATACGCAGTATTTT
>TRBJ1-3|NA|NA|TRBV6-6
CASSFPGVTSGNTIYF
TGTGCCAGCAGTTTTCCTGGGGTTACCTCTGGAAACACCATATATTTT
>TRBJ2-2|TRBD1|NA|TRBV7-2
CASNFRQGNTGELFF
TGTGCCAGCAACTTCCGACAGGGGAACACCGGGGAGCTGTTTTTT
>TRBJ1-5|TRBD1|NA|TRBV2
CASSRERGHQPQHF
TGTGCCAGCAGCCGGGAAAGGGGGCATCAGCCCCAGCATTTT
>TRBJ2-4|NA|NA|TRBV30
CAWSATGTKNIQYF
TGTGCCTGGAGCGCTACAGGGACCAAAAACATTCAGTACTTC
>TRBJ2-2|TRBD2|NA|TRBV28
CASSLASGNTGELFF
TGTGCCAGCAGTTTGGCTAGCGGGAACACCGGGGAGCTGTTTTTT
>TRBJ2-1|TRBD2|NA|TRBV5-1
CASSLAEREHNEQFF
TGCGCCAGCAGCTTGGCGGAGCGGGAGCACAATGAGCAGTTCTTC
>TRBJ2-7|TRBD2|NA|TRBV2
CASRRLAPAVEQYF
TGTGCCAGCAGAAGACTAGCGCCAGCGGTCGAGCAGTACTTC